This note documents a single TCR beta chain sequence. These data belong to a study of patients and donors after allogeneic stem cell transplantation. One entry per CDR3 protein results from TCRdb running MiXCR on the RT-PCR reads. Of approximately 160,000 distinct CDR3 sequences listed, approximately 24% are singletons. The CDR3 extends over 18 amino acids. CDR1 DFQATT and CDR2 SNEGSKA come from the germline V gene (reference sequence). V was clipped by 0 bases and J by 3 bases, with 21 bases between them. The sequence was obtained from a human donor who was either an allogeneic HSCT recipient or a stem cell or donor lymphocyte infusion donor (not recorded which). It is not recorded whose cells these are; they may come from a transplant donor. The sample taken for sequencing was blood, either unsorted or a sorted T cell fraction (not recorded which). The chain has TRBV20-1 and TRBJ2-1; D remains ambiguous. CDR3 sequence (DNA): TGCAGTGCTAGAGAGCCATGGTCCTTGGCGGAGTACTACAATGAGCAGTTCTTC. Protein product: CSAREPWSLAEYYNEQFF.